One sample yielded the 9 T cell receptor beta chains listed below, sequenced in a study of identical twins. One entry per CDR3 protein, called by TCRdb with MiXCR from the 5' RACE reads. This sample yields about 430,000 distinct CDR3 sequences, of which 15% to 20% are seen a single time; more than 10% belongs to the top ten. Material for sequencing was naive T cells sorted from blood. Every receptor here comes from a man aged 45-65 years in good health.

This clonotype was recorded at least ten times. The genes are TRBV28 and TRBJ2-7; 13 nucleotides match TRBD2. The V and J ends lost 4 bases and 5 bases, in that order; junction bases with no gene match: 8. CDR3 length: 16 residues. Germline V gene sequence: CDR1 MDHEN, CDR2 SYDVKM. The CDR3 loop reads CASSSAGTSGKNEQYF. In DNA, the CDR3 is TGTGCCAGCAGTTCCGCCGGGACTAGCGGGAAAAACGAGCAGTACTTC.

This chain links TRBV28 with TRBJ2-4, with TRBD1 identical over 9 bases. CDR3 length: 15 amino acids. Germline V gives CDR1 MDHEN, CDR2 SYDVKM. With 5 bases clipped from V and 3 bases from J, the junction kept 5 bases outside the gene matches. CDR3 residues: CASSQGQGGKNIQYF. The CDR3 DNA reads TGTGCCAGCAGTCAGGGACAGGGAGGCAAAAACATTCAGTACTTC.

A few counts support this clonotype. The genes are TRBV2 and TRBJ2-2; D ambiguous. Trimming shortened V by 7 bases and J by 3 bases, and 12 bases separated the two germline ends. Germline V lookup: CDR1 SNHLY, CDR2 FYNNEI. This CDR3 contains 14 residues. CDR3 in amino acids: CASNADTYTGELFF. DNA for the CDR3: TGTGCCAGCAATGCCGACACTTACACCGGGGAGCTGTTTTTT.

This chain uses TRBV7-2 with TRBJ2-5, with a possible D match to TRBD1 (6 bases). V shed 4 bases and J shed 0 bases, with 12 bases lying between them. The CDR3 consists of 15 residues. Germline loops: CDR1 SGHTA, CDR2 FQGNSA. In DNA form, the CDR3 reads TGTGCCAGCAGCTCCTACAGGGTACACCAAGAGACCCAGTACTTC. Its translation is CASSSYRVHQETQYF.

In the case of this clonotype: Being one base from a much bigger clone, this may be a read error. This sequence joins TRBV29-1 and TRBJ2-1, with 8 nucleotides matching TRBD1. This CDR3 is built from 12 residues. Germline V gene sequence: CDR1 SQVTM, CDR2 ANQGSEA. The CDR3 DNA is TGCAGCGCCGCAGGGGGCGGCAATGGGCAGTTCTTC. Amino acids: CSAAGGGNGQFF.

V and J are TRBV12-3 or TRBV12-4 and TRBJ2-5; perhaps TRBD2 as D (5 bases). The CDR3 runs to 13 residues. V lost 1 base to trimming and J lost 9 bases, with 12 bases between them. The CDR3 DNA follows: TGTGCCAGCAGTTTAGTACTTTCAGCGGCCCAGTACTTC. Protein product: CASSLVLSAAQYF.

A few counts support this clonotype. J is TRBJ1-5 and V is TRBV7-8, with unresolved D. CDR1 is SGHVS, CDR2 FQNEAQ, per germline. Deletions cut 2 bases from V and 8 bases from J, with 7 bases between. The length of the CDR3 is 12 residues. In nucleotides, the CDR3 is TGTGCCAGCAGCTTATATTGGGAGCCCCAGCATTTT. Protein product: CASSLYWEPQHF.

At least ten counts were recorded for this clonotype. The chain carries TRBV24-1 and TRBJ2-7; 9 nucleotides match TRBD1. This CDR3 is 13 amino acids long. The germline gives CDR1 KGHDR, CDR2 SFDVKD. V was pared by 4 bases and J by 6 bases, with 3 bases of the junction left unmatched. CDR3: CATSESTGGEQYF. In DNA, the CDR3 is TGTGCCACCAGTGAATCGACAGGGGGCGAGCAGTACTTC.

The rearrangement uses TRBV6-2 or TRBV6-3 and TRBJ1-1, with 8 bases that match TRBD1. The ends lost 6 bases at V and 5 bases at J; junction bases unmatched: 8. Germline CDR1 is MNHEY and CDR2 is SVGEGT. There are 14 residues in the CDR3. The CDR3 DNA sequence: TGTGCCAGCAGCCCAGGGGACAGGATAACTGAAGCTTTCTTT. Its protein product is CASSPGDRITEAFF.